This T cell receptor (beta chain) was identified in a study of shared T cell receptors in the human thymus. Produced via immunoSEQ multiplex PCR; TCRdb's table is partial and in-frame only. The table has hundreds of thousands of clones, 87% seen once. The germline CDR1 and CDR2 sequences are MDHEN and SYDVKM. Trimming removed 6 bases from V and 2 bases from J, with 13 bases in between. The CDR3 runs 15 residues. These data also featured in a second study, about human thymus T cells. From that paper: The donors were infants in Finland with congenital heart defects, otherwise immunologically healthy. Resections that were taken during corrective heart surgery supplied the thymus tissue. Blood and thymic repertoires both appeared biased in V and J gene usage. Among unrelated individuals, related research reported thymic repertoires that overlapped highly.

Material: thymocytes. The J gene is TRBJ2-2, the V gene TRBV28, with a weak D call TRBD2 (6 bases). The sequence was obtained from a boy under two years old with a congenital heart defect. The chain's CDR3 is CASRGLALNTGELFF. The CDR3 DNA sequence: TGTGCCAGCAGGGGCCTAGCGCTCAACACCGGGGAGCTGTTTTTT.